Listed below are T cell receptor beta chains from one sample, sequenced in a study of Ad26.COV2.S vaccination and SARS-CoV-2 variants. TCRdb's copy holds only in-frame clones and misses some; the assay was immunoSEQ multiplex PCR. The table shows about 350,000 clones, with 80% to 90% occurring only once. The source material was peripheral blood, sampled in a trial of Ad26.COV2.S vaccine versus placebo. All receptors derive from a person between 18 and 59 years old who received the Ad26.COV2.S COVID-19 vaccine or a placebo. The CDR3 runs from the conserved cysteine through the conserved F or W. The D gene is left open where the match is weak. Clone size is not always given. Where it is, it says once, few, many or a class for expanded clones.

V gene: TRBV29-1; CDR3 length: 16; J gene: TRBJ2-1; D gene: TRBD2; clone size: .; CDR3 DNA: TGCAGCGTTGAAGACTGGTGGGTAGCGGGAGGCAATGAGCAGTTCTTC; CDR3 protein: CSVEDWWVAGGNEQFF
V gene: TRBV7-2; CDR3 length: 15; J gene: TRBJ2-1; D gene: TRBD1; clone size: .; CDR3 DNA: TGTGCCAGCAGCGATGGACCGGGACAGTGGGGTGAGCAGTTCTTC; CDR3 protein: CASSDGPGQWGEQFF
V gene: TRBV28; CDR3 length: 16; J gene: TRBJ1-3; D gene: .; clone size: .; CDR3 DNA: TGTGCCAGCAGTTTCGGGGGGCGGGACTCTGGAAACACCATATATTTT; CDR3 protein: CASSFGGRDSGNTIYF
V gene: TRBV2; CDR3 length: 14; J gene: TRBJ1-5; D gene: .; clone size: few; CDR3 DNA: TGTGCCAGCACGGACCGAGGGGCTATTCAGCCCCAGCATTTT; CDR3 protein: CASTDRGAIQPQHF
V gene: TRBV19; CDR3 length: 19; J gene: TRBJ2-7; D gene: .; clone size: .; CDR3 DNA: TGTGCCAGTAGGGACGCAGGGGTAGGAGCGGGACCTAGCTCCTACGAGCAGTACTTC; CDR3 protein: CASRDAGVGAGPSSYEQYF
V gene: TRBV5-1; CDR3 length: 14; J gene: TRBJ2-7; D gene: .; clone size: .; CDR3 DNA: TGCGCCAGCAGCAAAACCGGGGCTGCCTACGAGCAGTACTTC; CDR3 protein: CASSKTGAAYEQYF
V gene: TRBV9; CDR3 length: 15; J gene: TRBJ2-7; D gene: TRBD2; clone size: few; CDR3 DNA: TGTGCCAGCAGCGTAGGGACTAGCGGGAGTAATGAGCAGTACTTC; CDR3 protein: CASSVGTSGSNEQYF
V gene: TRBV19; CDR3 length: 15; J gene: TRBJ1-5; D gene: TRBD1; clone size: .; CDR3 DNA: TGTGCCAGTAGTATCGGACAGGGGATCGGACAGCCCCAGCATTTT; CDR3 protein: CASSIGQGIGQPQHF
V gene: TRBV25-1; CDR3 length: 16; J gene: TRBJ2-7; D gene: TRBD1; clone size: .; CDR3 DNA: TGTGCCAGCAGTGACTCCACCGGGACAGGGACCTACGAGCAGTACTTC; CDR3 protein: CASSDSTGTGTYEQYF
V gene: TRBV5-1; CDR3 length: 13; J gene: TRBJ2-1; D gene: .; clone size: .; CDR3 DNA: TGCGCCAGCAGGGGGACCGAGGACAATGAGCAGTTCTTC; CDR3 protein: CASRGTEDNEQFF
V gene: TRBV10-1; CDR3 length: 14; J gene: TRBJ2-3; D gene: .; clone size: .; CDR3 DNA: TGCGCCAGCAGTGCCGGTCCCAACACAGATACGCAGTATTTT; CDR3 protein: CASSAGPNTDTQYF
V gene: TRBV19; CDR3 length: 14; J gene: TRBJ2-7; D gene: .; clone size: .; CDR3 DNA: TGTGCCAGTAGTCCGACCCGGGTCTCCTACGAGCAGTACTTC; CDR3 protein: CASSPTRVSYEQYF
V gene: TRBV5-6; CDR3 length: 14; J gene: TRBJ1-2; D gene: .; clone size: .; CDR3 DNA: TGTGCCACGGAGCGATGGGGGTTCTCCTATGGCTACACCTTC; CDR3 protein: CATERWGFSYGYTF
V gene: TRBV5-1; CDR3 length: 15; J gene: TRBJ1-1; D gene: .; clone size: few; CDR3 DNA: TGCGCCAGCAGCTTTGAGGAAGGGCTGAACACTGAAGCTTTCTTT; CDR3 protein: CASSFEEGLNTEAFF
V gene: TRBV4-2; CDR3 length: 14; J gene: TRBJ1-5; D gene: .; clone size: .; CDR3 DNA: TGTGCCAGCAGCCAACCGGGGGCCGATCAGCCCCAGCATTTT; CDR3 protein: CASSQPGADQPQHF
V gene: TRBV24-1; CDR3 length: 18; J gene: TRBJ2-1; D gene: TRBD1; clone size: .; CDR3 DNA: TGTGCCACCAGTGATAGACAGGGCCTGGCGCTTAGAATCAATGAGCAGTTCTTC; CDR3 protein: CATSDRQGLALRINEQFF
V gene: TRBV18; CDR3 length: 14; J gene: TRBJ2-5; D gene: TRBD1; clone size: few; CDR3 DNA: TGTGCCAGCTCATCTCCAGGGGGCCAAGAGACCCAGTACTTC; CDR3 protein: CASSSPGGQETQYF
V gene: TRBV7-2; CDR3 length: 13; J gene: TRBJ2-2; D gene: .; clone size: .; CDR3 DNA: TGTGCCAGCAGCTTAGAGGGGGACCGGGAGCTGTTTTTT; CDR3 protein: CASSLEGDRELFF
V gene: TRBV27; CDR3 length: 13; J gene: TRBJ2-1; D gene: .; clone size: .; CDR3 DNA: TGTGCCAGCAGCAGGGTTTCCTACAATGAGCAGTTCTTC; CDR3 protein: CASSRVSYNEQFF
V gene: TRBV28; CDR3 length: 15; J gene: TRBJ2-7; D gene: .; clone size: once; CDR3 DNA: TGTGCCAGCAATAGGCAAGGGACGGCAGCCTACGAGCAGTACTTC; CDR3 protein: CASNRQGTAAYEQYF
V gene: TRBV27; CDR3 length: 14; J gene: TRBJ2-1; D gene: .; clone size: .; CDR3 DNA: TGTGCCAGCAGTCTCAGGGGGGGATTCAATGAGCAGTTCTTC; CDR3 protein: CASSLRGGFNEQFF
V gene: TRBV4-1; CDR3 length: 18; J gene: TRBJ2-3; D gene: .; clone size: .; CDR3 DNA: TGCGCCAGCAGCCAGGTTCCTTTTGTCGCCACCCAAAGGGATACGCAGTATTTT; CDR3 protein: CASSQVPFVATQRDTQYF
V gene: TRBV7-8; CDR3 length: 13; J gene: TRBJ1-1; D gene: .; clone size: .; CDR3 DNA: TGTGCCAGCAGCTCTAGGGTTCGGACTGAAGCTTTCTTT; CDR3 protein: CASSSRVRTEAFF
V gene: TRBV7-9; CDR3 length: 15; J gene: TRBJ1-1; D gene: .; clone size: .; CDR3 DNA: TGTGCCAGCAGCTTTCAAGTTTCCGGGGGCACTGAAGCTTTCTTT; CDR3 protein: CASSFQVSGGTEAFF
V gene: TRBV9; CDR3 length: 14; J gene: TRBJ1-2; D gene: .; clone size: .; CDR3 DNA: TGTGCCAGCAGCCCTAGCGGTTTAGGTTATGGCTACACCTTC; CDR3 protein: CASSPSGLGYGYTF
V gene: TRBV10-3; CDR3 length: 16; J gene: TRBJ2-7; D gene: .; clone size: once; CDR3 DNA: TGTGCCATCAGTGAACCCGACAGGGGAGGGTCCTACGAGCAGTACTTC; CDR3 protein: CAISEPDRGGSYEQYF
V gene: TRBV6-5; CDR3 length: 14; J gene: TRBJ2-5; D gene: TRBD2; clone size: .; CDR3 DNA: TGTGCCAGCAGCCCCACCGCTAGCGGACCCACCCAGTACTTC; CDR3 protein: CASSPTASGPTQYF
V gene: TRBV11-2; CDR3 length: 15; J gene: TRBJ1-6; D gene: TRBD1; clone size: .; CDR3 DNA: TGTGCCAGCAGCTGGACAGGACAGGGCAATTCACCCCTCCACTTT; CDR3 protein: CASSWTGQGNSPLHF
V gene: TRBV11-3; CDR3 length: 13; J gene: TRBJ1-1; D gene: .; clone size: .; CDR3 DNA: TGTGCCAGCAGCTTAGAGCCCTACACTGAAGCTTTCTTT; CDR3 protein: CASSLEPYTEAFF
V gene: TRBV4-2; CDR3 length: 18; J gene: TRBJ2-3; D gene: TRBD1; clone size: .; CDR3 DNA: TGTGCCAGCAGCCGGTTCCAAGGGGGCGATTGGAGTACAGATACGCAGTATTTT; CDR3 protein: CASSRFQGGDWSTDTQYF
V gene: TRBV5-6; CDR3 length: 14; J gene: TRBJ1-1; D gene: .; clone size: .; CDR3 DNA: TGTGCCAGCAGCTTGAATGGGCTTTACACTGAAGCTTTCTTT; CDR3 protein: CASSLNGLYTEAFF
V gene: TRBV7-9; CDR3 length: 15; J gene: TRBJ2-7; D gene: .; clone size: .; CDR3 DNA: TGTGCCAGCAGCTTAGCCCAGTCAGAAATCTACGAGCAGTACTTC; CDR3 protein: CASSLAQSEIYEQYF
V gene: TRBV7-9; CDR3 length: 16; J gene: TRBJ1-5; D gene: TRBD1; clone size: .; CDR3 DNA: TGTGCCAGCAGCCCGGCCGGGACAGGGGCAAATCAGCCCCAGCATTTT; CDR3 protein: CASSPAGTGANQPQHF
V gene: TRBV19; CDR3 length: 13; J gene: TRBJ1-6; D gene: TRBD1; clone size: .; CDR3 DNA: TGTGCCAGTAGTCGACAGGGTAATTCACCCCTCCACTTT; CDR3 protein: CASSRQGNSPLHF
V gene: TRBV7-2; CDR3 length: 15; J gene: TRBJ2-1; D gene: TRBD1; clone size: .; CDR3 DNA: TGTGCCAGCAGCTTAGTGGGACAGGGGGTCAATGAGCAGTTCTTC; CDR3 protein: CASSLVGQGVNEQFF
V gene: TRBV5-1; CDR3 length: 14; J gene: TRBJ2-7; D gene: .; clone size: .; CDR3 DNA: TGCGCCAGTGGGAGAGGAGGGTTGGCGAACGAGCAGTACTTC; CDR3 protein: CASGRGGLANEQYF
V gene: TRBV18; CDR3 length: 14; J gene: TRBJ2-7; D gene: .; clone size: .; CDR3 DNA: TGTGCCAGCTCACCAACCCGGGCGGACCACGAGCAGTACTTC; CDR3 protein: CASSPTRADHEQYF
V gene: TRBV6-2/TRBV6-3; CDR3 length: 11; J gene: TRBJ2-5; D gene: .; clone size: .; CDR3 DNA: TGTGCCAGCAGTTATGGGGGAAGAAGGTACTTC; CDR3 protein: CASSYGGRRYF
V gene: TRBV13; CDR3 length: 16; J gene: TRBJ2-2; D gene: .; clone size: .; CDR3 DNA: TGTGCCAGCAGCTTATCGGGGGGCCGAAACACCGGGGAGCTGTTTTTT; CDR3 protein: CASSLSGGRNTGELFF
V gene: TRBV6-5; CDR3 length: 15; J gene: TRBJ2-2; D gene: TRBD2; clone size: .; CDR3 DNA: TGTGCCAGCAGCCCCGGACTAGCGGTTACCGGGGAGCTGTTTTTT; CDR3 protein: CASSPGLAVTGELFF
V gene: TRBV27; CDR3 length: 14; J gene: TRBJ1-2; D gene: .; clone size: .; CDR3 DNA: TGTGCCAGCAGTTTATCCAGGGCAGACTATGGCTACACCTTC; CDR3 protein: CASSLSRADYGYTF